This T cell receptor beta chain was identified in a study of early T cells in non-severe SARS-CoV-2 infection. Study overall: Chains from this unsorted whole-blood bulk RNA could not be paired. Overall study findings and caveats: The matching step, a VDJdb search, favored anti-spike CD8 responses and missed private and CD4 specificities.

Comments on this clonotype: The antigen is undetermined.

Individual cDNA molecules received unique molecular identifiers. TCRdb re-called the 5' RACE reads through MiXCR, storing one row per CDR3 protein. The sample carries some 57,000 distinct CDR3 sequences, 10% to 13% recorded once. The V gene end was trimmed by 6 bases and the J gene end by 2 bases; junction bases not matched to a gene: 4. The CDR3 extends over 14 amino acids. Looked up from germline, CDR1 is ENHRY and CDR2 is SYGVKD. This TCR was recovered from an adult who was a healthcare worker with PCR-confirmed SARS-CoV-2 infection or an uninfected control (not recorded which). V usage is TRBV10-3 and J usage is TRBJ2-1, with TRBD1 matching over 7 bases. Material: whole blood. The DNA of the CDR3 is TGTGCCATCAGGACGGGACAGACCTACAATGAGCAGTTCTTC. It encodes CAIRTGQTYNEQFF.